In this sample, the clone carrying this T cell receptor (beta chain) turned up a few times. The V and J ends lost 5 bases and 11 bases respectively, with 12 bases between them. Germline values: CDR1 SNHLY, CDR2 FYNNEI. The CDR3 is 11 residues long. This sample was taken from a study of regulatory T cells in long-lasting Graves disease. Time point noted: newly diagnosed GD, antithyroid drugs for less than 3 months. PBMC-derived RNA was used for the TCR library. Relying on iRepertoire HTBI primers and Arm-PCR of CDR3 regions, the team built TCR beta libraries. In TCRdb, the multiplex PCR reads were re-called with MiXCR into one record per CDR3 protein. The profile covers under 450,000 distinct CDR3 sequences, with approximately 12% appearing a single time and approximately 19% taken by the ten largest. These data also featured in a second study, about T cells in Graves' hyperthyroidism and ophthalmopathy. From that study: During a first-round RT-PCR of the TCR CDR3, the HTBI primer set was used. Most expanded thyroid clonotypes above 0.001 recurred in blood.

This chain links TRBV2 with TRBJ1-1; possible D gene TRBD1, 5 bases. This specimen was peripheral blood mononuclear cells (PBMCs), taken at new diagnosis, from a patient treated with antithyroid drugs. The sequence came from a young woman with Graves disease. In nucleotides, the CDR3 is TGTGCCAGCAGTCGTAGGGAGGGGGCTTTCTTT. It codes for CASSRREGAFF.